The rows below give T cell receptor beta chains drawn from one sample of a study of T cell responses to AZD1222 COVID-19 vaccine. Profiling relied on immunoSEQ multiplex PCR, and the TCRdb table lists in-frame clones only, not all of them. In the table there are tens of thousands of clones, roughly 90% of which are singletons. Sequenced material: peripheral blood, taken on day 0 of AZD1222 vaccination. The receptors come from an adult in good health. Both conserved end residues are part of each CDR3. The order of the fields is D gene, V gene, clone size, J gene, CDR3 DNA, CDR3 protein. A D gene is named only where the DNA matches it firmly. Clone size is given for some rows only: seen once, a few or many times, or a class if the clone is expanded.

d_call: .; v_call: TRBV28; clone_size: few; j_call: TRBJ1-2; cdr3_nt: TGTGCCAGCAGCCGGCATACGGGAAAGAATGGCTACACCTTC; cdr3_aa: CASSRHTGKNGYTF
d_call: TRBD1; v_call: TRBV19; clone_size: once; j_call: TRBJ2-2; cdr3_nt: TGTGCCAGTAGTAGGGACAGGGGCACCGGGGAGCTGTTTTTT; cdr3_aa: CASSRDRGTGELFF
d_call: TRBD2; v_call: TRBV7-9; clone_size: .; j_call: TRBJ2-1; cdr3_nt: TGTGCCAGCAGCCCCGGGACTAGCGGGAGGACTATCAATGAGCAGTTCTTC; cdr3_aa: CASSPGTSGRTINEQFF
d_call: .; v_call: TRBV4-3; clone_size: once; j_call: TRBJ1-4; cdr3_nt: TGCGCCAGCAGCCAAGAAGGGGGAGCCTTTAATGAAAAACTGTTTTTT; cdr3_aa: CASSQEGGAFNEKLFF
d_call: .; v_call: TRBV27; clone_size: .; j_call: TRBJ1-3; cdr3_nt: TGTGCCAGCAGTTTATCGCTGCCGGGACTCAACTCTGGAAACACCATATATTTT; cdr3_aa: CASSLSLPGLNSGNTIYF
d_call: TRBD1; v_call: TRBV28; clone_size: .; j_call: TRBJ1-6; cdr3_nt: TGTGCCAGCTTGGACAGGGGTAATTCACCCCTCCACTTT; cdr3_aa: CASLDRGNSPLHF
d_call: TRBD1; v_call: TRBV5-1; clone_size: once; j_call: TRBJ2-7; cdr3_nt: TGCGCCAGCAGCTTGGGTCTTTGGGACAGTGACCACGAGCAGTACTTC; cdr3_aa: CASSLGLWDSDHEQYF
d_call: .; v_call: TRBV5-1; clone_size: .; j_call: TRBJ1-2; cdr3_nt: TGCGCCAGCAGCTCCTACAGGTTCTATGGCTACACCTTC; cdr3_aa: CASSSYRFYGYTF
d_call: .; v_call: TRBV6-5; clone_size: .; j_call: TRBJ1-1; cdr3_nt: TGTGCCAGCAGTTACTCACGGGAGACTAACACTGAAGCTTTCTTT; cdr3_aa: CASSYSRETNTEAFF
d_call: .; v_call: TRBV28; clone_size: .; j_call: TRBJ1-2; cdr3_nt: TGTGCCAGCAGTTATTTAGGGAGGGGCGGCTACACCTTC; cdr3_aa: CASSYLGRGGYTF
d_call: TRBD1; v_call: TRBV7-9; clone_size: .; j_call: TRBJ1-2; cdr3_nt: TGTGCCAGCAGCTTAATCGACAGGGGCGGCGGCTACACCTTC; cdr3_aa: CASSLIDRGGGYTF
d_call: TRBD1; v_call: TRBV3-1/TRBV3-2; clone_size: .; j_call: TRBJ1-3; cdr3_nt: TGTGCCAGCAGCCCAACCGGGACAGGGAGTGTCGGAAACACCATATATTTT; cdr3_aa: CASSPTGTGSVGNTIYF
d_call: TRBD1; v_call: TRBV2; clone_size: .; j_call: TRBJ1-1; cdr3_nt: TGTGCCAGCATAGGAGATACAGGGGATACTGAAGCTTTCTTT; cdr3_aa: CASIGDTGDTEAFF
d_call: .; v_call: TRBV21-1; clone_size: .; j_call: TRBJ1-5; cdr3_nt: TGTGCCCTCCTCAGGGTTTACAATCAGCCCCAGCATTTT; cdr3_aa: CALLRVYNQPQHF
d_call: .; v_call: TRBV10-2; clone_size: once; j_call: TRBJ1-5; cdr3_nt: TGCGCCAGCAGGGTTGGTAATCAGCCCCAGCATTTT; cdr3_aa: CASRVGNQPQHF
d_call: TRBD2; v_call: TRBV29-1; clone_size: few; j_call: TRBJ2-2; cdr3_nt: TGCAGCGTTGGGCTGCGGGGGGGTTCGAACACCGGGGAGCTGTTTTTT; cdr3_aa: CSVGLRGGSNTGELFF
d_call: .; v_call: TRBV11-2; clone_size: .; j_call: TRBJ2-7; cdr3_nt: TGTGCCAGCAGCAGACTACAGATACGGAACGAGCAGTACTTC; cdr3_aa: CASSRLQIRNEQYF
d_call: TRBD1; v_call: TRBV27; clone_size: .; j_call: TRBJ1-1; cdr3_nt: TGTGCCAGCAGCGCCCAGGGGGAAGGTACTGAAGCTTTCTTT; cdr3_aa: CASSAQGEGTEAFF
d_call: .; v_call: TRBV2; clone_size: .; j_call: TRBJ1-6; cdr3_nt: TGTGCCAGCAGTGATCAGGGCTTATCACCCCTCCACTTT; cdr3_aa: CASSDQGLSPLHF
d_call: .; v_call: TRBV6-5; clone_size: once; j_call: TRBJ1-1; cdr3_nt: TGTGCCAGCAGGAGACAGGTGTCGAGGACTGAAGCTTTCTTT; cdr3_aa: CASRRQVSRTEAFF
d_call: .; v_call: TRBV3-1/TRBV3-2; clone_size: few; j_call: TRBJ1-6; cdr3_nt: TGTGCCAGCAGCCCCACTGGCGGGATCGGAAATTCACCCCTCCACTTT; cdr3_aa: CASSPTGGIGNSPLHF
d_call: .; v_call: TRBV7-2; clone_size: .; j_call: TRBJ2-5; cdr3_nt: TGTGCCAGCAGCTTAGGACAGGCTCAAGAGACCCAGTACTTC; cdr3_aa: CASSLGQAQETQYF
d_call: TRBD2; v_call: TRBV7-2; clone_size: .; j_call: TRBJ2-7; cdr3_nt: TGTGCCAGCAGCTTGACTAGCGGGATCGAGCAGTACTTC; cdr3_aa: CASSLTSGIEQYF
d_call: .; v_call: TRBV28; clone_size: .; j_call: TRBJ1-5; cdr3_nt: TGTGCCAGCAGTCCAGTCTATAGCAATCAGCCCCAGCATTTT; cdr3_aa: CASSPVYSNQPQHF
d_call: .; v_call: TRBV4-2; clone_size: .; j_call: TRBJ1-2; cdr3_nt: TGTGCCAGCAGCCAAGAGGCGCGGGGATATGGCTACACCTTC; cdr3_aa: CASSQEARGYGYTF
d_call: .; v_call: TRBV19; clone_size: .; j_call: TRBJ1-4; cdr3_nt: TGTGCCAGTAGTTCAGGAGATGCAACTAATGAAAAACTGTTTTTT; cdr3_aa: CASSSGDATNEKLFF
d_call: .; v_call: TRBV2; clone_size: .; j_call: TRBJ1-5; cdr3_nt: TGTGCCAGCAGGGTACAGCAGTTCAATCAGCCCCAGCATTTT; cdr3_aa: CASRVQQFNQPQHF
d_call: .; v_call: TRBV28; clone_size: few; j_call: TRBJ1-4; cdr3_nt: TGTGCCAGCAGTTTAGGGTTGGGCGTCGGGCCTAATGAAAAACTGTTTTTT; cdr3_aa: CASSLGLGVGPNEKLFF
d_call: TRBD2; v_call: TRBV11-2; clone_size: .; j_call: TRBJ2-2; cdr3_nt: TGTGCCAGCAGAGCAAGGGGGGCTAGCGGGAGCTCCGGGGAGCTGTTTTTT; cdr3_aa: CASRARGASGSSGELFF
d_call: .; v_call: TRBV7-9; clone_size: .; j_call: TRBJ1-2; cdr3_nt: TGTGCCAGCAGCGCCGGAACGGCTGATGGTTATGGCTACACCTTC; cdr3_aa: CASSAGTADGYGYTF
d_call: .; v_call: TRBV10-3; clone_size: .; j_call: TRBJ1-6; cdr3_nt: TGTGCCATCAGCGGGGACTTATCGGCCCTCCACTTT; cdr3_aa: CAISGDLSALHF
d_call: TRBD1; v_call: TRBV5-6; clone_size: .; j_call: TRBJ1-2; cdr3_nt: TGTGCCAGCAGCTACCAGCCGACAGGGGGCTTCTATGGCTACACCTTC; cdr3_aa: CASSYQPTGGFYGYTF
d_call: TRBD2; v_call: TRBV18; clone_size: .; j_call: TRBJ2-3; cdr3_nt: TGTGCCAGCTCACCATCGGGAGGAGCAGATACGCAGTATTTT; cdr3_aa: CASSPSGGADTQYF
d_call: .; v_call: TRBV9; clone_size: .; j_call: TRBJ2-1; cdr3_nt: TGTGCCAGCAGCGTAGACCTAAGCTCCTACAATGAGCAGTTCTTC; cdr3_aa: CASSVDLSSYNEQFF
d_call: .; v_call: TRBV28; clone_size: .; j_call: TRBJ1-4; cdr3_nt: TGTGCCAGCAGCGTACAGGGCGGAGATGAAAAACTGTTTTTT; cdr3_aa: CASSVQGGDEKLFF
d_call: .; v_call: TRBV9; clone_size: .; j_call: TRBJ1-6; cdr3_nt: TGTGCCAGCAGCCCCCTCGCGAATTCACCCCTCCACTTT; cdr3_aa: CASSPLANSPLHF
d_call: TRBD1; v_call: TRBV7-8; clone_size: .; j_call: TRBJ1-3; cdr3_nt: TGTGCCAGCAGCAAACCCGGGACAGGGACTGGAAACACCATATATTTT; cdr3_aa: CASSKPGTGTGNTIYF
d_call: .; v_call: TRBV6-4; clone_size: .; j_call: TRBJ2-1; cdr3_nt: TGTGCCAGCAGTGTAGGGCAGGCCAGCTACAATGAGCAGTTCTTC; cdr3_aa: CASSVGQASYNEQFF
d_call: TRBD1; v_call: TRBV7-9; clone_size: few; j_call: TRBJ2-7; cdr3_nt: TGTGCCAGCAGCGCAAATATCGGGACAGGGCATAACGAGCAGTACTTC; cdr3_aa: CASSANIGTGHNEQYF
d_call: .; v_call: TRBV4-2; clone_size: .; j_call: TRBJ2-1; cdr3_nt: TGTGCCAGCAGCGCCGCGGCGGGAAGGGATGAGCAGTTCTTC; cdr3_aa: CASSAAAGRDEQFF
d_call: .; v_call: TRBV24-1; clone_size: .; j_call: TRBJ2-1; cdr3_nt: TGTGCCACCAGTGACGATCCGGGACGGCAATACAATGAGCAGTTCTTC; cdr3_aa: CATSDDPGRQYNEQFF
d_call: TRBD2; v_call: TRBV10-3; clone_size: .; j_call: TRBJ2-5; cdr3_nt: TGTGCCATCAGTGTAGACCGGGGAGGGAGCGGAGAGACCCAGTACTTC; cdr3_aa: CAISVDRGGSGETQYF
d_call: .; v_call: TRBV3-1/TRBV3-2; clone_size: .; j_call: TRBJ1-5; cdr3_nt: TGTGCCAGCAGCCCTGGGGACCTTAATCAGCCCCAGCATTTT; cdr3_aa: CASSPGDLNQPQHF
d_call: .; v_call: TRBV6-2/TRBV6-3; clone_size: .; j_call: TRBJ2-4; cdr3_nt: TGTGCCAGCAGTTACTGGACGGGACATCATTACGCCAAAAACATTCAGTACTTC; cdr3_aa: CASSYWTGHHYAKNIQYF
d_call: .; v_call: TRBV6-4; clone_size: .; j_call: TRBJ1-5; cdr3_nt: TGTGCCAGCAGTGGACACCCGCCCCACCCCACTGCAAGCAATCAGCCCCAGCATTTT; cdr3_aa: CASSGHPPHPTASNQPQHF
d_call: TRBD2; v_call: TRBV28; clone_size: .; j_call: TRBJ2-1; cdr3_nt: TGTGCCAGCAGTTACTCGACTAGCGGGGGGATTGGTGAGCAGTTCTTC; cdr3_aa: CASSYSTSGGIGEQFF
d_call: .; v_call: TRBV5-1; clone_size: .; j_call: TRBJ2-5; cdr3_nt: TGCGCCAGCAGCTTGGTAGAGACCCAGTACTTC; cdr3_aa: CASSLVETQYF
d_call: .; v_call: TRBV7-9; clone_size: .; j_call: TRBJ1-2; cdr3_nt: TGTGCCAGCAGCTTGAGTGGGGGCGGCATTGGCTACACCTTC; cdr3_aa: CASSLSGGGIGYTF
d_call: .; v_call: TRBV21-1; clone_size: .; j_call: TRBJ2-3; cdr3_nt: TGTGCCAGCAGCTCGGGGGGGGTTTCAGATACGCAGTATTTT; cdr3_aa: CASSSGGVSDTQYF
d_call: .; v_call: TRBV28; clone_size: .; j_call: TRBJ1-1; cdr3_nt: TGTGCCAGCACCGAGGGCATGCGCACTGAAGCTTTCTTT; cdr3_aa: CASTEGMRTEAFF
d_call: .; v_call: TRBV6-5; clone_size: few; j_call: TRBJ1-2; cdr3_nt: TGTGCCAGCGGGGTCGGATGGACTGGCTACACCTTC; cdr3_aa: CASGVGWTGYTF
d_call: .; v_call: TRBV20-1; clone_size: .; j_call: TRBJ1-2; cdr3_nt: TGCAGTGTTGCTAACTATGGCTACACCTTC; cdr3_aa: CSVANYGYTF
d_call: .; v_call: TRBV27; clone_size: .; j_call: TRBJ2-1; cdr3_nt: TGTGCCAGCAGCCGAAATACAGCGAGCTCCTACAATGAGCAGTTCTTC; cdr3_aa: CASSRNTASSYNEQFF